The clone carrying this T cell receptor (beta chain) was counted many times. The antigen remains unidentified. This sample was taken from a study of T cell repertoires in cytomegalovirus infection. TCRdb redid the calling of the reads with MiXCR, one entry per CDR3 protein. The sample carries around 900,000 distinct CDR3 sequences, about 33% recorded once. This CDR3 has 12 residues. V shed 5 bases and J shed 6 bases, with 11 bases lying between them. The germline CDR1 and CDR2 sequences are MNHNS and SASEGT. The chain carries TRBV6-1 and TRBJ2-7; D is perhaps TRBD1 (6 bases). The clonotype originates from a human donor in good health (CMV status not recorded). Some clones in this sample may be carry-over from other donors' samples. The sample consisted of cultured CD8+ T cells from PBMCs, taken from culture after CMV antigen stimulation. CDR3 bases: TGTGCCAGCAGTTCTACAGGGATCGAGCAGTACGTC. Protein product: CASSSTGIEQYV.